Presented here are 22 T cell receptor beta chains from one specimen sequenced in a study of cytomegalovirus exposure and HLA in healthy donors. PCR involved 60 Vbeta and 13 Jbeta primers. Using immunoSEQ multiplex PCR, the repertoire was profiled, and TCRdb retains in-frame clones only, with some absent. The table lists about 180,000 clones, 75% to 85% of them singletons, with about 2.5% in the top ten. The sample consisted of PBMCs. These receptors originate from a woman aged 30 to 39 in good health and CMV-seropositive.

Of note for this clone: The same CDR3 also results from other DNA sequences found in this sample. The chain is built from TRBV27 and TRBJ2-7; D unresolved. The CDR3 runs 16 residues. Looked up from germline, CDR1 is MNHEY and CDR2 is SMNVEV (reference sequence). Trimming removed 5 bases at V and 2 bases at J, with 19 bases between. CDR3 amino acids: CASSRTANSPAYEQYF. The CDR3 nucleotides are TGTGCCAGCAGTCGTACCGCCAACTCCCCGGCCTACGAGCAGTACTTC.

J is TRBJ1-4 and V is TRBV7-8; 7 bases align to TRBD1. The CDR3 contains 14 residues. Trimming at V came to 5 bases and at J to 8 bases, leaving 8 bases not matched to a gene. Per germline, CDR1 SGHVS and CDR2 FQNEAQ. The CDR3 reads CASSPRIGGEKLFF. CDR3 DNA sequence: TGTGCCAGCAGCCCACGGATAGGGGGCGAAAAACTGTTTTTT.

This chain uses TRBV6-5 with TRBJ1-5; D unresolved. Germline V gene data show CDR1 as MNHEY and CDR2 as SVGAGI. The CDR3 contains 14 residues. Trimming removed 4 bases at V and 11 bases at J, with 18 bases between. CDR3 loop: CASSFRGGPGAQHF. The CDR3 region has the DNA TGTGCCAGCAGTTTCCGAGGCGGGCCGGGAGCCCAGCATTTT.

This chain joins TRBV28 and TRBJ2-5; TRBD2 matches at 11 bases. The CDR3 extends over 19 amino acids. V was clipped by 2 bases and J by 5 bases; unmatched bases: 16. Germline CDR1 MDHEN, CDR2 SYDVKM. DNA for the CDR3: TGTGCCAGCAGTTTAGTTCGAGACTTAGCGGGGGGGCATTGGGAGACCCAGTACTTC. Translated: CASSLVRDLAGGHWETQYF.

V usage is TRBV4-1 and J usage is TRBJ1-6; D is perhaps TRBD1 (6 bases). CDR1 and CDR2 from the germline V gene are MGHRA and YSYEKL. This CDR3 has 17 residues. The V end lost 5 bases, the J end lost 0 bases, and 14 bases lay between the germline ends. CDR3 region: CASSLKGGASYNSPLHF. CDR3 DNA sequence: TGCGCCAGCAGCTTAAAGGGGGGGGCCTCCTATAATTCACCCCTCCACTTT.

This clone was detected a few times. The CDR3 sequence: CASGRSTF. CDR3 sequence (DNA): TGTGCCAGCGGGCGCTCGACCTTC. The chain joins TRBV6-1 to TRBJ1-2; D not resolved. CDR1 is MNHNS, CDR2 SASEGT, per germline. Trimming left V 8 bases short and J 14 bases short, with 9 bases between. CDR3 length: 8 amino acids.

The genes are TRBV5-1 and TRBJ2-1, with 8 nucleotides matching TRBD2. CDR1 and CDR2 from the germline V gene are SGHRS and YFSETQ. The CDR3 extends over 19 amino acids. With V trimmed by 0 bases and J by 0 bases, 11 bases remained unmatched. CDR3 bases: TGCGCCAGCAGCTTGGGGGTAAGCGGGGGCCGTAGCTCCTACAATGAGCAGTTCTTC. This encodes CASSLGVSGGRSSYNEQFF.

V gene TRBV11-2 combines with J gene TRBJ1-2; 9 bases are a match to TRBD1. The CDR3 runs to 14 residues. V gave up 1 base and J gave up 4 bases; unmatched junction bases: 1. Germline lookup yields CDR1 SGHAT and CDR2 FQNNGV. The CDR3 is CASSLVGQGYGYTF. The CDR3 DNA reads as TGTGCCAGCAGCTTAGTGGGACAGGGCTATGGCTACACCTTC.

This clone was seen a few times. The CDR3 sequence is CAISARGFTEQFF. CDR3 DNA: TGTGCCATCAGTGCGCGGGGGTTTACTGAGCAGTTCTTC. This sequence joins TRBV10-3 and TRBJ2-1; 7 positions match TRBD2. V dropped 4 bases and J dropped 9; count of bases not matched to a gene: 6. The CDR3 sequence is 13 residues long. Germline V lookup: CDR1 ENHRY, CDR2 SYGVKD.

CDR3 sequence reads: CASSVGSTSGNTIYF. CDR3 coding DNA: TGTGCCAGCAGCGTGGGCAGCACCTCTGGAAACACCATATATTTT. The rearrangement links TRBV9 to TRBJ1-3, with unresolved D. Trimming removed 2 bases at V and 0 bases at J, with 9 bases between. Looked up from germline, CDR1 is SGDLS and CDR2 is YYNGEE. The CDR3 extends over 15 amino acids. The whole variable domain, filled in from reference TRBV9 and TRBJ1-3, reads DSGVTQTPKHLITATGQRVTLRCSPRSGDLSVYWYQQSLDQGLQFLIQYYNGEERAKGNILERFSAQQFPDLHSELNLSSLELGDSALYFCASSVGSTSGNTIYFGEGSWLTVV.

CDR3 loop: CASRGQGSHEQYF. The CDR3 bases are TGTGCCAGCAGGGGACAGGGGAGCCACGAGCAGTACTTC. V and J are TRBV6-5 and TRBJ2-7; 10 bases match TRBD1. Looked up from germline, CDR1 is MNHEY and CDR2 is SVGAGI. The J segment lost 5 bases and the V segment lost 6 bases, leaving 4 bases of the junction unmatched. The CDR3 sequence is 13 residues long.

The chain is built from TRBV9 and TRBJ1-6, with a weak D call TRBD1 (5 bases). CDR3 length equals 12 residues. The germline V gene has CDR1 SGDLS and CDR2 YYNGEE. With 7 bases removed from V and 10 bases from J, the gap between germline ends came to 12 bases. The CDR3 coding sequence is TGTGCCAGCGGAAGGGGAAACTCACCCCTCCACTTT. Protein: CASGRGNSPLHF.

The V and J genes are TRBV2 and TRBJ1-2, with unresolved D. The germline V gene encodes CDR1 SNHLY and CDR2 FYNNEI. The length of the CDR3 is 12 residues. V was shortened by 7 bases and J by 6 bases, with 12 bases between the two germline ends. In DNA form, the CDR3 reads TGTGCCAGCATCAGCGGGCGGGATGGCTACACCTTC. This codes for CASISGRDGYTF.

V is TRBV7-9 and J is TRBJ2-3; 8 positions match TRBD1. In germline, CDR1 is SEHNR, CDR2 FQNEAQ (reference sequence). J lost 3 bases, V lost 2 bases, and 4 bases had no gene match. The CDR3 has 15 residues. CDR3: CASSLRTGRTDTQYF. The CDR3 DNA follows: TGTGCCAGCAGCTTAAGGACAGGGCGTACAGATACGCAGTATTTT. Looking up the rest from reference TRBV7-9 and TRBJ2-3 gives the full variable domain: DTGVSQNPRHKITKRGQNVTFRCDPISEHNRLYWYRQTLGQGPEFLTYFQNEAQLEKSRLLSDRFSAERPKGSFSTLEIQRTEQGDSAMYLCASSLRTGRTDTQYFGPGTRLTVL.

This clone has just a few counts. This rearrangement joins TRBV6-1 to TRBJ2-3, with TRBD2 identical over 8 bases. The junction had 9 bases not matched to a gene; V was cut back by 4 bases and J by 3 bases. The length of the CDR3 is 16 residues. Germline V gene data show CDR1 as MNHNS and CDR2 as SASEGT. In DNA, the CDR3 is TGTGCCAGCAGTGCGAGCCGGGGGGGAACAACAGATACGCAGTATTTT. The encoded protein is CASSASRGGTTDTQYF.

The chain joins TRBV11-2 to TRBJ2-3; possible D gene TRBD2, 5 bases. Germline lookup yields CDR1 SGHAT and CDR2 FQNNGV. The CDR3 covers 15 residues. The ends were cut back, 5 bases at V and 0 bases at J, with 12 bases in the middle. The DNA of the CDR3 is TGTGCCAGCAGCCAAACTAGGGATAGCACAGATACGCAGTATTTT. It specifies CASSQTRDSTDTQYF. Looking up the rest from reference TRBV11-2 and TRBJ2-3 gives the full variable domain: EAGVAQSPRYKIIEKRQSVAFWCNPISGHATLYWYQQILGQGPKLLIQFQNNGVVDDSQLPKDRFSAERLKGVDSTLKIQPAKLEDSAVYLCASSQTRDSTDTQYFGPGTRLTVL.

This rearrangement joins TRBV5-1 to TRBJ2-3; 10 bases map to TRBD2. Germline V gene sequence: CDR1 SGHRS, CDR2 YFSETQ. V lost 6 bases, J lost 0 bases, and 10 bases stayed unmatched. The CDR3 loop spans 17 amino acids. CDR3 nucleotide sequence: TGCGCCAGCAAAGGTCTAGCGGGGGTATCTAGCACAGATACGCAGTATTTT. Protein product: CASKGLAGVSSTDTQYF. Using reference TRBV5-1 and TRBJ2-3 for the parts outside the CDR3, the full variable domain is KAGVTQTPRYLIKTRGQQVTLSCSPISGHRSVSWYQQTPGQGLQFLFEYFSETQRNKGNFPGRFSGRQFSNSRSEMNVSTLELGDSALYLCASKGLAGVSSTDTQYFGPGTRLTVL.

This rearrangement joins TRBV2 to TRBJ2-1, with TRBD1 identical over 9 bases. From germline, CDR1 is SNHLY and CDR2 FYNNEI. The V gene end was trimmed by 6 bases and the J gene end by 5 bases; junction bases not matched to a gene: 2. This CDR3 comprises 13 residues. The CDR3 DNA is TGTGCCAGCAGAGGACAGGGGAACAATGAGCAGTTCTTC. It translates to CASRGQGNNEQFF. The complete variable domain, with remaining parts taken from reference TRBV2 and TRBJ2-1, reads EPEVTQTPSHQVTQMGQEVILRCVPISNHLYFYWYRQILGQKVEFLVSFYNNEISEKSEIFDDQFSVERPDGSNFTLKIRSTKLEDSAMYFCASRGQGNNEQFFGPGTRLTVL.

The chain employs TRBV4-1 and TRBJ2-5, with a weak D call TRBD2 (5 bases). The end of the DNA fits TRBJ2-7 better, so the J call may be wrong. Germline lookup yields CDR1 MGHRA and CDR2 YSYEKL. The CDR3 is made up of 16 amino acids. In DNA form, the CDR3 reads TGCGCCAGCAGCCAAGTGCTAGCTCTTAGCTCCTACGAGCAGTACTTC. It translates to CASSQVLALSSYEQYF.

This chain connects TRBV5-4 to TRBJ1-6; TRBD1 is a possible D gene (6 bases). Between the trimmed V and J ends, which lost 3 bases and 18 bases, there was a span of 19 bases. This CDR3 is built from 13 residues. Germline CDR1 SGHNT, CDR2 YYREEE (reference sequence). The CDR3 DNA reads as TGTGCCAGCAGCTATAATCAGGACAGCATTCGCCACTTT. It codes for CASSYNQDSIRHF.

This chain links TRBV14 with TRBJ2-7, with 10 bases fitting TRBD1. The CDR3 is 14 residues long. CDR1 and CDR2 (germline): SGHDN, FVKESK. After removal of 3 bases from V and 3 bases from J, the junction contained 2 bases not matched to a gene. Written as DNA, the CDR3 is TGTGCCAGCAGCCATGGGACAGGGGACTACGAGCAGTACTTC. Its protein is CASSHGTGDYEQYF.

The genes are TRBV6-4 and TRBJ2-2; D might be TRBD2 (5 bases). CDR3 size: 16 residues. Per the germline V gene, CDR1 is MRHNA and CDR2 is SNTAGT. Trimming stripped 6 bases from V and 3 bases from J, with 17 bases between. CDR3 sequence (DNA): TGTGCCAGCAGCAAGAGGAGTAGCGCGGACACCGGGGAGCTGTTTTTT. The encoded protein is CASSKRSSADTGELFF.